This passage covers 23 T cell receptor beta chains from one sample sequenced in a study of cytotoxic CD8 clonotypes in ibrutinib-treated CLL. Sequencing used immunoSEQ multiplex PCR; TCRdb keeps in-frame clones, though not all of them. Of around 140,000 clones in the sample, roughly 76% are singletons; the top ten hold approximately 5.1%. The sequencing here drew on PBMCs, taken after 24 months of ibrutinib treatment. The receptors originated from a human donor with chronic lymphocytic leukemia.

The chain has TRBV4-3 and TRBJ1-1; the D gene is possibly TRBD1 (6 bases). The ends were cut back, 0 bases at V and 6 bases at J, with 14 bases in the middle. Looked up from germline, CDR1 is LGHNA and CDR2 is YSLEER. The CDR3 has 15 residues. DNA for the CDR3: TGCGCCAGCAGCCAAGATGGGTTGGGGGGCTCTGAAGCTTTCTTT. It yields the protein CASSQDGLGGSEAFF.

This clone showed up just once. J is TRBJ1-2 and V is TRBV19; D ambiguous. The CDR3 is made up of 14 amino acids. Germline lookup yields CDR1 LNHDA and CDR2 SQIVND (reference sequence). V shed 11 bases and J shed 4 bases, with 20 bases lying between them. The DNA for the CDR3 is TGTGCCGGTCAAAGGGCAGGCGACCCCTATGGCTACACCTTC. It codes for CAGQRAGDPYGYTF.

J is TRBJ1-2 and V is TRBV28; TRBD1 is a possible D gene (6 bases). In germline, CDR1 is MDHEN, CDR2 SYDVKM. V was trimmed by 11 bases and J by 7 bases, leaving 23 bases between them. This CDR3 is built from 14 residues. DNA for the CDR3: TGTGCCGGAGGGGGGGGAACGGGTCGAGGTGGCTACACCTTC. It encodes CAGGGGTGRGGYTF.

The V call is TRBV18, the J call TRBJ2-5; D gene unclear. The CDR3 runs 14 residues. CDR1 and CDR2 from the germline V gene are KGHSH and LQKENI. The V gene lost 1 base and the J gene lost 5 bases, with 11 bases spanning the gap. The CDR3 protein is CASSPQGSGETQYF. Here the CDR3 DNA reads TGTGCCAGCTCACCACAGGGTAGTGGTGAGACCCAGTACTTC.

The gene calls are TRBV6-1 and TRBJ1-6; D unresolved. Trimming took 8 bases from V and 5 from J, leaving 10 bases between them. Germline V CDR1 and CDR2: MNHNS, SASEGT. This CDR3 is built from 13 residues. CDR3 sequence (DNA): TGTGCCAGCGGTGGCCAGAATAATTCACCCCTCCACTTT. Residues: CASGGQNNSPLHF.

The V call is TRBV27, the J call TRBJ2-2; D gene uncertain. This CDR3 comprises 15 residues. Trimming left V 6 bases short and J 1 base short, with 12 bases between. Germline CDR1 MNHEY, CDR2 SMNVEV (reference sequence). In DNA form, the CDR3 reads TGTGCCAGCAGGCCCCCCGGGTGGAACACCGGGGAGCTGTTTTTT. Its translation is CASRPPGWNTGELFF.

This chain uses TRBV5-4 with TRBJ2-7, with 11 bases that match TRBD2. Germline CDR1 is SGHNT and CDR2 is YYREEE (reference sequence). CDR3 length: 16 amino acids. The J segment lost 0 bases and the V segment lost 4 bases, leaving 6 bases of the junction unmatched. The CDR3 here is CASSPRTSGHSYEQYF. The DNA for the CDR3 is TGTGCCAGCAGCCCCCGGACTAGCGGGCACTCCTACGAGCAGTACTTC.

V gene TRBV6-6 combines with J gene TRBJ2-5; TRBD1 matches 8 bases. V trimming: 7 bases; J trimming: 4 bases; junction bases outside the gene matches: 8. CDR3 length: 14 residues. Germline CDR1 is MNHNY and CDR2 is SVGAGI (reference sequence). CDR3 in DNA: TGTGCCAGCACCCGCAGGGGGCGGGGAGAGACCCAGTACTTC. Protein sequence: CASTRRGRGETQYF.

The chain is built from TRBV7-2 and TRBJ2-5; 10 positions match TRBD2. Per germline, CDR1 SGHTA and CDR2 FQGNSA. This CDR3 has 13 residues. J lost 5 bases, V lost 5 bases, and 2 bases had no gene match. CDR3 sequence reads: CASSLSGGETQYF. CDR3 DNA sequence: TGTGCCAGCAGCCTTAGCGGGGGGGAGACCCAGTACTTC.

CDR3 residues: CASSPQWPQHF. CDR3 sequence (DNA): TGTGCCAGCAGCCCGCAATGGCCCCAGCATTTT. The V gene is TRBV21-1, the J gene TRBJ1-5. TRBV21-1 is noted as a pseudogene. The length of the CDR3 is 11 residues.

The chain joins TRBV21-1 to TRBJ2-7; the table assigns TRBD1, which was not confirmed against the DNA. TRBV21-1 is reported as a pseudogene. There are 14 residues in the CDR3. DNA of the CDR3: TGTGCCAGCAGCACACAGGGGGCGTCCTACGAGCAGTACTTC. As protein: CASSTQGASYEQYF.

In its sample, this clone was seen once. The gene calls are TRBV4-2 and TRBJ1-1, with D possibly matching TRBD1 (5 bases). Germline CDR1 and CDR2: LGHNA and YNFKEQ. The ends were cut back, 1 base at V and 5 bases at J, with 14 bases in the middle. This CDR3 has 15 residues. The CDR3 DNA is TGTGCCAGCAGCCAAGGGGGGTACAGCGGGACTGAAGCTTTCTTT. Translated: CASSQGGYSGTEAFF.

The CDR3 DNA reads as TGTGCCAGTAGTATCGGGCCCCTCCTTAGCGGGAGGGTGAATGAGCAGTTCTTC. Protein: CASSIGPLLSGRVNEQFF. This chain links TRBV19 with TRBJ2-1, with 11 bases identical to TRBD2. The CDR3 spans 18 residues. V lost 3 bases and J lost 7; bases outside the gene matches: 14. CDR1 and CDR2 from the germline V gene are LNHDA and SQIVND (reference sequence).

V is TRBV28 and J is TRBJ2-7; D tentatively fits TRBD1 or TRBD2 (5 bases each). The V end lost 9 bases, the J end lost 5 bases, and 17 bases lay between the germline ends. The CDR3 spans 13 residues. CDR1 and CDR2 (germline): MDHEN, SYDVKM. The CDR3 sequence: CASMLGLADEQYF. CDR3 nucleotide sequence: TGTGCCAGTATGCTGGGGCTAGCTGACGAGCAGTACTTC.

Comment on this clone: A read error is possible here, since a much larger clone lies one base away. The CDR3 nucleotides read TGTGCCAGCAGCTTACATATGAACACTGAAGCTTTCTTT. This gives the protein CASSLHMNTEAFF. The chain is built from TRBV7-3 and TRBJ1-1; D gene unclear. Trimming stripped 2 bases from V and 0 bases from J, with 4 bases between. CDR3 size: 13 residues. Germline CDR1 is SGHTA and CDR2 is FQGTGA.

V usage is TRBV5-1 and J usage is TRBJ2-2, with TRBD1 matching 11 bases. This CDR3 is built from 15 residues. Trimming took 2 bases from V and 6 from J; bases not matched to a gene: 3. Germline V gives CDR1 SGHRS, CDR2 YFSETQ. For the CDR3, the DNA is TGCGCCAGCAGCTTTCGGGACAGGGGGTCCGGGGAGCTGTTTTTT. This translates into CASSFRDRGSGELFF.

The chain joins TRBV7-8 to TRBJ1-4; D gene ambiguous. The germline V and J ends were trimmed by 3 bases and 3 bases, with 17 bases remaining between them. The germline CDR1 and CDR2 sequences are SGHVS and FQNEAQ. The CDR3 is 17 residues long. DNA for the CDR3: TGTGCCAGCAGCTTGACGGGGTGGGGATGGTCTAATGAAAAACTGTTTTTT. Translation gives CASSLTGWGWSNEKLFF. Based on the CDR3 plus reference TRBV7-8 and TRBJ1-4, the full variable domain is GAGVSQSPRYKVAKRGQDVALRCDPISGHVSLFWYQQALGQGPEFLTYFQNEAQLDKSGLPSDRFFAERPEGSVSTLKIQRTQQEDSAVYLCASSLTGWGWSNEKLFFGSGTQLSVL.

The rearrangement links TRBV6-5 to TRBJ2-5, with 8 bases matching TRBD1. V gave up 2 bases and J gave up 7 bases; unmatched junction bases: 6. The CDR3 totals 14 residues. Germline CDR1 and CDR2: MNHEY and SVGAGI. The CDR3 DNA is TGTGCCAGCAGTTACGGGAGACAGGGGCGGACCCAGTACTTC. Its protein product is CASSYGRQGRTQYF.

The chain combines TRBV27 with TRBJ2-2; no reliable D call. Trimming shortened V by 3 bases and J by 6 bases, and 8 bases separated the two germline ends. Germline assignment: CDR1 MNHEY and CDR2 SMNVEV (reference sequence). This CDR3 is 13 amino acids long. CDR3 in DNA: TGTGCCAGCAGTTTGTTGCCCTCCGGGGAGCTGTTTTTT. It yields the protein CASSLLPSGELFF.

The chain couples TRBV7-8 to TRBJ2-5; 8 nucleotides match TRBD2. This CDR3 region has 14 residues. The J segment lost 7 bases and the V segment lost 6 bases, leaving 10 bases of the junction unmatched. Germline CDR1 and CDR2: SGHVS and FQNEAQ. The CDR3 protein is CASRVSGAVGTQYF. In nucleotides, the CDR3 is TGTGCCAGCAGGGTTAGCGGGGCCGTCGGGACCCAGTACTTC. Looking up the rest from reference TRBV7-8 and TRBJ2-5 gives the full variable domain: GAGVSQSPRYKVAKRGQDVALRCDPISGHVSLFWYQQALGQGPEFLTYFQNEAQLDKSGLPSDRFFAERPEGSVSTLKIQRTQQEDSAVYLCASRVSGAVGTQYFGPGTRLLVL.

The chain combines TRBV5-4 with TRBJ1-2; TRBD1 might be the D (5 bases). Trimming left V 4 bases short and J 7 bases short, with 8 bases between. This CDR3 has 11 residues. Germline CDR1 reads SGHNT; CDR2 reads YYREEE (reference sequence). The CDR3 DNA sequence: TGTGCCAGCAGCCAGGGCGGTGGCTACACCTTC. This codes for CASSQGGGYTF.

This clone has at least ten counts. Here the CDR3 DNA reads TGTGCCAGCAGCCCCCCGGGGGGTGCGGAAAAGTTCTTC. Residues: CASSPPGGAEKFF. The chain uses TRBV9 and TRBJ2-1, with 7 bases fitting TRBD2. This CDR3 spans 13 amino acids. In germline, CDR1 is SGDLS, CDR2 YYNGEE. V dropped 4 bases and J dropped 14; count of bases not matched to a gene: 12.

This rearrangement joins TRBV6-6 to TRBJ2-6; TRBD2 might be the D (5 bases). Germline assignment: CDR1 MNHNY and CDR2 SVGAGI (reference sequence). The length of the CDR3 is 16 residues. Trimming removed 8 bases at V and 0 bases at J, with 14 bases between. The DNA for the CDR3 is TGTGCCAGCGTAACGGGGTACAACTCTGGGGCCAACGTCCTGACTTTC. Amino acid sequence: CASVTGYNSGANVLTF.